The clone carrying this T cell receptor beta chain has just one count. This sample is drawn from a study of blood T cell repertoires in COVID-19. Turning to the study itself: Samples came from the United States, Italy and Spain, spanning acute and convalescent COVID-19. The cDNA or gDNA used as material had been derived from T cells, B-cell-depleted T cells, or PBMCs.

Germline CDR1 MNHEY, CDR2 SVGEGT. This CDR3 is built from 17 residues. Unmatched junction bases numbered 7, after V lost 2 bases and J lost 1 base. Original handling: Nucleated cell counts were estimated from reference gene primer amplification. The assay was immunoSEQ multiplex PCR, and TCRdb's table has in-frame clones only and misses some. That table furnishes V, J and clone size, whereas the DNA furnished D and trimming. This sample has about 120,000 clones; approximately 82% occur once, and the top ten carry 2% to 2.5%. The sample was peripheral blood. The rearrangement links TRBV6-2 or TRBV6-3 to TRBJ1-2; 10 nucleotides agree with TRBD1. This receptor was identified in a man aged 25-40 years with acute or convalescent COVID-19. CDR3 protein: CASSYTARDRGNYGYTF. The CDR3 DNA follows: TGTGCCAGCAGTTACACGGCTCGGGACAGGGGTAACTATGGCTACACCTTC.